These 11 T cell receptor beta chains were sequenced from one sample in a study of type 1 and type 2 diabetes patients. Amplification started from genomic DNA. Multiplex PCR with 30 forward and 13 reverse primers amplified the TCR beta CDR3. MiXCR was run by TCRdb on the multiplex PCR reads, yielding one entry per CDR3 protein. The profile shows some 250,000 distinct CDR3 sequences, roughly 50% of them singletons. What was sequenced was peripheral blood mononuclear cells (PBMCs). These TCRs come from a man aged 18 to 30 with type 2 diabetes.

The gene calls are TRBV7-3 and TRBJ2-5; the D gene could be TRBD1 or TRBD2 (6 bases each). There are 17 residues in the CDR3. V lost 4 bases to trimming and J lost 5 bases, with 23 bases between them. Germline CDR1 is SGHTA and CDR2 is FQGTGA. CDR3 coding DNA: TGTGCCAGCAGCTATTTAGGGGGGCCTCCCAATGGTGAGACCCAGTACTTC. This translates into CASSYLGGPPNGETQYF.

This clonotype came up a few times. CDR3 DNA sequence: TGTGCCAGTAGGGCGACTTCGGCCGACGAGCAGTACTTC. Protein sequence: CASRATSADEQYF. This chain uses TRBV19 with TRBJ2-7; D is ambiguous. The CDR3 spans 13 residues. V shed 6 bases and J shed 5 bases, with 14 bases lying between them. From germline, CDR1 is LNHDA and CDR2 SQIVND (reference sequence).

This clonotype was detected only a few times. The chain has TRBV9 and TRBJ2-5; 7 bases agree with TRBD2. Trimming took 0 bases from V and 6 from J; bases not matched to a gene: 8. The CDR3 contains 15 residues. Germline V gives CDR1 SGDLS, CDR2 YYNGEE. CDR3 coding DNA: TGTGCCAGCAGCGTAGCTAGTCAGGGAGGGAAGACCCAGTACTTC. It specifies CASSVASQGGKTQYF.

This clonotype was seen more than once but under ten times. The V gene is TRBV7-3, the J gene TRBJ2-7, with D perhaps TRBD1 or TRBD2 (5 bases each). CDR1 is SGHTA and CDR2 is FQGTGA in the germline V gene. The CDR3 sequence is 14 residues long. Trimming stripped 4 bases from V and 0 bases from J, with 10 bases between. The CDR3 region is CASSWDLGSYEQYF. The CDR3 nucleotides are TGTGCCAGCAGCTGGGACCTCGGCTCCTACGAGCAGTACTTC. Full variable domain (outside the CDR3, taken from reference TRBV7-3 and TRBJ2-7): GAGVSQTPSNKVTEKGKYVELRCDPISGHTALYWYRQSLGQGPEFLIYFQGTGAADDSGLPNDRFFAVRPEGSVSTLKIQRTERGDSAVYLCASSWDLGSYEQYFGPGTRLTVT.

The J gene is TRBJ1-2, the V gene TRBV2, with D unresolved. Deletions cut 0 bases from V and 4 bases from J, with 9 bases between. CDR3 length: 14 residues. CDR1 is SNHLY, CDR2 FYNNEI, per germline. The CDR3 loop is CASSEAGTVYGYTF. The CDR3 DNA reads TGTGCCAGCAGTGAAGCAGGCACAGTCTATGGCTACACCTTC.

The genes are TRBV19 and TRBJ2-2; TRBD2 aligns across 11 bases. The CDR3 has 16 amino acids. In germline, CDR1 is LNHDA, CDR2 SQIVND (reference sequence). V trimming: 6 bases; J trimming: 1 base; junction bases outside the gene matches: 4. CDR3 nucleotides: TGTGCCAGTAGCGACCTAGCGGGAGGGAACACCGGGGAGCTGTTTTTT. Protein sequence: CASSDLAGGNTGELFF.

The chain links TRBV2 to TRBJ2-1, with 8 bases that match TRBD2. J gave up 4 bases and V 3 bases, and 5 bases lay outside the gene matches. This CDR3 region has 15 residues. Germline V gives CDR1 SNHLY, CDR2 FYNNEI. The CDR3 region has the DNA TGTGCCAGCAGTGACCCGGGACTAGGATACAATGAGCAGTTCTTC. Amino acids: CASSDPGLGYNEQFF.

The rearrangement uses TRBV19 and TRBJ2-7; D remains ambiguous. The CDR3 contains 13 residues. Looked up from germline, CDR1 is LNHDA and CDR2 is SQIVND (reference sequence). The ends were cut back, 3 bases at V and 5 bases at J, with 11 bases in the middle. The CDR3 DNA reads TGTGCCAGTAGTATGCTTCCATTTAACGAGCAGTACTTC. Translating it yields CASSMLPFNEQYF.

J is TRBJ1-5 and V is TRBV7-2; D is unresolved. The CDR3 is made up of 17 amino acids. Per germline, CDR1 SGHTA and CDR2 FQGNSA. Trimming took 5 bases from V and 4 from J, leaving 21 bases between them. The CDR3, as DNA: TGTGCCAGCAGCAAGACCCAAGGAGGGCAGACGAATCAGCCCCAGCATTTT. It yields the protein CASSKTQGGQTNQPQHF.

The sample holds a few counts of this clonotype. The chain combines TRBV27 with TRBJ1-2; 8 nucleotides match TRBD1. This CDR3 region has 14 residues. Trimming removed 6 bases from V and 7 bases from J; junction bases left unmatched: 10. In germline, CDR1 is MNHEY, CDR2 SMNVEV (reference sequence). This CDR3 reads CASSYGQGHFGYTF. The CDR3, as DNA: TGTGCCAGCAGCTACGGACAGGGTCACTTTGGCTACACCTTC.

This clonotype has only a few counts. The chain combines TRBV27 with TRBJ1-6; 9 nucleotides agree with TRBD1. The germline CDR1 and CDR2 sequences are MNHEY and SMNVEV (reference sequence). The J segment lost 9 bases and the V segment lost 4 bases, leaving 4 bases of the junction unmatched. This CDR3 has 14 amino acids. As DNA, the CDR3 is TGTGCCAGCAGTTCCCGGGACAGGGCTTCACCCCTCCACTTT. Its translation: CASSSRDRASPLHF.